This passage covers 14 T cell receptor beta chains from one sample sequenced in a study of blood T cell repertoires in COVID-19. The table came from immunoSEQ multiplex PCR; TCRdb's copy has only in-frame clones and leaves some out. The data show 52,000 or so clones, approximately 84% seen once. The specimen sequenced was peripheral blood. The receptors here all came from a man aged 70 or older with active COVID-19.

The chain combines TRBV5-4 with TRBJ2-3; 12 bases agree with TRBD2. The length of the CDR3 is 17 residues. V shed 4 bases and J 5 bases; nucleotides not matched to a gene: 11. From germline, CDR1 is SGHNT and CDR2 YYREEE (reference sequence). CDR3 DNA: TGTGCCAGCAGCACCGGACTAGCGGGAAGCCTAGGAGATACGCAGTATTTT. Translated, it gives CASSTGLAGSLGDTQYF.

The chain has TRBV3-1 (or the pseudogene TRBV3-2) and TRBJ1-1, with D possibly TRBD1 on 6 matching bases. Germline V gene lookup returns CDR1 LGHDT and CDR2 YNNKEL (reference sequence). The ends were cut back, 2 bases at V and 7 bases at J, with 11 bases in the middle. The CDR3 is 13 residues long. This chain's CDR3 is CASSQQGPVEAFF. The CDR3, as DNA: TGTGCCAGCAGCCAACAGGGGCCGGTTGAAGCTTTCTTT.

The V call is TRBV20-1, the J call TRBJ2-7; 7 bases align to TRBD2. CDR3 length: 14 residues. The V segment lost 3 bases and the J segment 4 bases; nucleotides outside the gene matches: 9. The V gene's germline CDR1 is DFQATT and CDR2 SNEGSKA (reference sequence). CDR3 protein: CSASLRPGGYEQYF. DNA of the CDR3: TGCAGTGCTAGTTTAAGGCCGGGGGGTTACGAGCAGTACTTC.

This sequence joins TRBV29-1 and TRBJ2-7; 7 bases align to TRBD1. The CDR3 has 11 residues. Germline V gene data show CDR1 as SQVTM and CDR2 as ANQGSEA. J gave up 3 bases and V 5 bases, and 1 base lay outside the gene matches. The CDR3 sequence is CSVRDSYEQYF. The CDR3 DNA reads as TGCAGCGTTCGGGACAGCTACGAGCAGTACTTC.

The V gene is TRBV27, the J gene TRBJ2-1; 10 bases match TRBD2. Per germline, CDR1 MNHEY and CDR2 SMNVEV (reference sequence). V lost 7 bases to trimming and J lost 5 bases; unmatched junction nucleotides: 20. There are 19 residues in the CDR3. The CDR3 spells CASTAPVRGGLAGDNEQFF. The CDR3 DNA reads as TGTGCCAGCACAGCTCCCGTTCGGGGGGGGCTAGCGGGGGACAATGAGCAGTTCTTC.

This rearrangement joins TRBV10-1 to TRBJ2-4, with 9 bases that match TRBD2. Germline trimming cut 2 bases from V and 9 bases from J; bases unmatched to any gene: 8. CDR1 is WNHNN and CDR2 is SYGVQD in the germline V gene (reference sequence). This CDR3 has 15 residues. The CDR3 region is CASSEGGRETSIQYF. The CDR3 nucleotides are TGCGCCAGCAGTGAGGGCGGGAGGGAAACGAGCATTCAGTACTTC.

This chain connects TRBV12-3 or TRBV12-4 to TRBJ2-7; D perhaps matches TRBD2 (6 bases). V dropped 3 bases and J dropped 2 bases, with 8 bases sitting between them. The CDR3 totals 13 residues. Here the CDR3 reads CASSFTGAYEQYF. DNA for the CDR3: TGTGCCAGCAGTTTCACGGGGGCCTACGAGCAGTACTTC.

This sequence joins TRBV6-5 and TRBJ2-3, with a weak D call TRBD1 (5 bases). The CDR3 consists of 14 residues. Germline CDR1 is MNHEY and CDR2 is SVGAGI. With 6 bases removed from V and 5 bases from J, the gap between germline ends came to 15 bases. The CDR3 DNA reads as TGTGCCAGCAGCTCAACTCAGGGTGGAGATACGCAGTATTTT. This codes for CASSSTQGGDTQYF.

The J gene is TRBJ2-2, the V gene TRBV6-1, with D perhaps matching TRBD1 (5 bases). Looked up from germline, CDR1 is MNHNS and CDR2 is SASEGT. The CDR3 is 14 residues long. Between the trimmed V and J ends, which lost 5 bases and 1 base, there was a span of 8 bases. In nucleotides, the CDR3 is TGTGCCAGCAGTTTCGACAGGAACACCGGGGAGCTGTTTTTT. Amino acids: CASSFDRNTGELFF.

The rearrangement uses TRBV7-2 and TRBJ1-5, with unresolved D. The CDR3 has 13 amino acids. The V gene lost 4 bases and the J gene lost 5 bases, with 9 bases spanning the gap. Germline V lookup: CDR1 SGHTA, CDR2 FQGNSA. The CDR3: CASSSRPDQPQHF. CDR3 sequence (DNA): TGTGCCAGCAGCTCCCGCCCGGATCAGCCCCAGCATTTT.

This sequence joins TRBV28 and TRBJ2-2; D gene ambiguous. The V end was cut by 2 bases, the J end by 5 bases, with 9 bases between. The CDR3 contains 14 residues. Germline CDR1 reads MDHEN; CDR2 reads SYDVKM. The CDR3 reads CASSLGQTTGELFF. DNA of the CDR3: TGTGCCAGCAGTTTAGGGCAGACAACCGGGGAGCTGTTTTTT.

The chain recombines TRBV24-1 with TRBJ2-2, with TRBD2 identical over 9 bases. This CDR3 is 18 amino acids long. Germline assignment: CDR1 KGHDR and CDR2 SFDVKD. V was pared by 5 bases and J by 7 bases, with 16 bases of the junction left unmatched. CDR3 region: CATSGDDSGSLQIGELFF. Here the CDR3 DNA reads TGTGCCACCAGTGGTGACGATAGCGGGAGCTTACAGATCGGGGAGCTGTTTTTT.

The sample holds a few counts of this clone. The V gene is TRBV29-1, the J gene TRBJ2-1, with 7 bases fitting TRBD2. Germline-derived CDR1 and CDR2 are SQVTM and ANQGSEA. The CDR3 has 17 amino acids. With V trimmed by 3 bases and J by 5 bases, 16 bases remained unmatched. CDR3 sequence: CSVDLGAAGVMDNEQFF. CDR3 nucleotides: TGCAGCGTTGACTTGGGTGCGGCGGGAGTAATGGACAATGAGCAGTTCTTC.

V is TRBV18 and J is TRBJ2-1; D ambiguous. This CDR3 comprises 14 residues. Trimming stripped 5 bases from V and 6 bases from J, with 14 bases between. Per germline, CDR1 KGHSH and CDR2 LQKENI. CDR3 nucleotide sequence: TGTGCCAGCTCATCGCTTTCTACGGGCAATGAGCAGTTCTTC. It codes for CASSSLSTGNEQFF.